This TCR beta chain was found in a study of beta chain features in type 1 diabetes. Isolated RNA was reverse transcribed in full, so expressed TCRB transcripts were sequenced. Clones were read by immunoSEQ multiplex PCR, and TCRdb kept only the in-frame ones, dropping some. The table records 350,000 to 400,000 clones, 10% to 15% of them present only once. A single heparinised blood sample, averaging roughly 0.11 L, was obtained per donor. Researchers reported sorting CD4+ naive, central memory, regulatory and stem cell-like memory cells via CD45RO/CCR7/CD25/CD127/CD95/CD27. The CDR3 spans 12 residues. V shed 6 bases and J shed 4 bases, with 10 bases lying between them. Germline V gives CDR1 MDHEN, CDR2 SYDVKM. Study results and limitations: Significant though moderate, a shortening of TCRB CDR3s appeared in all four CD4+ subsets of Type 1 diabetes patients.

In regard to this clone: Its antigen remains unknown. Other DNA sequences in the sample encode the same CDR3.

Material: naive CD4+ T cells from blood. The clonotype was recovered from a woman aged 18-29 years with type 1 diabetes. The genes are TRBV28 and TRBJ2-7, with a tentative D call TRBD1 (6 bases). DNA of the CDR3: TGTGCCAGCAGCCTACAGGGTTACGAGCAGTACTTC. Amino acids: CASSLQGYEQYF.